In its sample, the clone carrying this T cell receptor beta chain was seen many times. The antigen is not known. These data belong to a study of T cell repertoires in cytomegalovirus infection. About the study: CMV infection and matching HLA type were both indicated by public TCR beta signatures. Study observations and caveats: Dominating the ex vivo response were HLA-C-restricted CMV-specific TCR beta clonotypes. Pooled public TCR beta family frequency picked out CMV carriers with the relevant HLA.

TCRdb re-derived calls from the reads in MiXCR, one entry per CDR3 protein. Of roughly 240,000 distinct CDR3 sequences listed, 6.5% are singletons. Trimming took 4 bases from V and 9 from J; bases not matched to a gene: 12. In germline, CDR1 is SGHTA, CDR2 FQGNSA. This CDR3 has 15 amino acids. This chain joins TRBV7-2 and TRBJ1-5, with 7 positions matching TRBD1. This clonotype was obtained from a human donor in good health (CMV status not recorded). Some clones in this sample may be carry-over from other donors' samples. The sequenced sample consisted of PBMCs. The CDR3 DNA reads TGTGCCAGCAGCTCTCCGGGACAGCTGGGTGGGCCCCAGCATTTT. It translates to CASSSPGQLGGPQHF.